This TCR beta chain comes out of a study of control samples from healthy donors and cancer patients. Germline-derived CDR1 and CDR2 are SGHRS and YFSETQ. V was cut by 8 bases and J by 3 bases, with 17 bases left in between. The CDR3 consists of 14 residues. Profiling relied on immunoSEQ multiplex PCR, and the TCRdb table lists in-frame clones only, not all of them. The data hold around 140,000 clones, with roughly 90% observed a single time. The sequencing sample was made of PBMCs. This TCR came from a man between 50 and 59 years old with head and neck cancer. The chain is built from TRBV5-1 and TRBJ2-5; either TRBD1 or TRBD2 may fit D (5 bases each). The CDR3 sequence: CASLIRDHEETQYF. The CDR3 DNA reads TGCGCCAGTCTGATCCGGGACCATGAAGAGACCCAGTACTTC.